Presented here are 32 T cell receptor beta chains from one specimen sequenced in a study of early T cells in non-severe SARS-CoV-2 infection. Via MiXCR, TCRdb re-called the 5' RACE reads, giving one row per CDR3 protein. The sample holds about 50,000 distinct CDR3 sequences, less than 10% seen once. The sample here was whole blood, taken at baseline. The receptors derive from an adult who was a healthcare worker with PCR-confirmed SARS-CoV-2 infection or an uninfected control (not recorded which).

This clonotype was found many times. This sequence joins TRBV7-6 and TRBJ2-1; TRBD2 aligns across 9 bases. The CDR3 has 16 amino acids. Germline CDR1 is SGHVS and CDR2 is FNYEAQ. V dropped 4 bases and J dropped 7; count of bases not matched to a gene: 11. The chain's CDR3 is CASSSTGTSTWNEQFF. Written as DNA, the CDR3 is TGTGCCAGCAGCTCGACCGGGACTAGCACTTGGAATGAGCAGTTCTTC.

The chain recombines TRBV3-1 with TRBJ2-7; D is uncertain. The CDR3 loop spans 11 amino acids. Trimming shortened V by 0 bases and J by 5 bases, and 2 bases separated the two germline ends. CDR1 is LGHDT and CDR2 is YNNKEL in the germline V gene (reference sequence). The CDR3 DNA reads TGTGCCAGCAGCCAAGATAACGAGCAGTACTTC. It specifies CASSQDNEQYF.

This clonotype was observed at least ten times. The V call is TRBV27, the J call TRBJ2-7; TRBD2 matches 13 bases. Germline CDR1 and CDR2: MNHEY and SMNVEV (reference sequence). V lost 5 bases to trimming and J lost 5 bases; unmatched junction nucleotides: 6. This CDR3 region has 15 residues. This CDR3 reads CASSPGTSGIDEQYF. The CDR3 bases are TGTGCCAGCAGTCCCGGGACTAGCGGGATAGACGAGCAGTACTTC.

This clonotype was seen only a few times. The rearrangement links TRBV7-9 to TRBJ2-1; 12 nucleotides line up with TRBD2. Germline CDR1 SEHNR, CDR2 FQNEAQ (reference sequence). The V segment lost 9 bases and the J segment 6 bases; nucleotides outside the gene matches: 6. CDR3 length: 14 residues. The CDR3 is CASHGLAGSNEQFF. DNA of the CDR3: TGTGCCAGTCACGGACTAGCGGGGAGCAATGAGCAGTTCTTC.

This clonotype was seen a handful of times. The chain links TRBV6-2 or TRBV6-3 to TRBJ1-1, with D uncertain. CDR3 length: 12 amino acids. V was trimmed by 4 bases and J by 3 bases, leaving 6 bases between them. Germline CDR1 reads MNHEY; CDR2 reads SVGEGT. The CDR3 nucleotides read TGTGCCAGCAGTTTACGAGACACTGAAGCTTTCTTT. Translated, it gives CASSLRDTEAFF.

The table lists this clonotype with a few counts. The chain recombines TRBV5-1 with TRBJ1-6, with TRBD1 as a possible D gene (6 bases). Germline V gives CDR1 SGHRS, CDR2 YFSETQ. The CDR3 totals 15 residues. Trimming removed 4 bases from V and 9 bases from J, with 17 bases in between. The CDR3 DNA reads TGCGCCAGCAGCCGGCAGGCAGGGGAGGCTTCACCCCTCCACTTT. Amino acids: CASSRQAGEASPLHF. The full variable domain, completed using reference TRBV5-1 and TRBJ1-6, is KAGVTQTPRYLIKTRGQQVTLSCSPISGHRSVSWYQQTPGQGLQFLFEYFSETQRNKGNFPGRFSGRQFSNSRSEMNVSTLELGDSALYLCASSRQAGEASPLHFGNGTRLTVT.

This clonotype was seen only a few times. The chain joins TRBV27 to TRBJ2-7, with 12 bases fitting TRBD2. CDR3 size: 16 residues. V lost 0 bases, J lost 2 bases, and 2 bases stayed unmatched. The V gene's germline CDR1 is MNHEY and CDR2 SMNVEV (reference sequence). DNA of the CDR3: TGTGCCAGCAGTTTATCGGGACTAGCGGGTGCCTACGAGCAGTACTTC. Protein product: CASSLSGLAGAYEQYF.

The chain recombines TRBV30 with TRBJ1-4, with D maybe TRBD1 (5 bases). CDR1 and CDR2 (germline): GTSNPN, SVGIG (reference sequence). Trimming removed 5 bases from V and 10 bases from J, with 20 bases in between. This CDR3 contains 14 residues. This CDR3 reads CAWGGGGALGKLFF. The CDR3 DNA follows: TGTGCCTGGGGTGGAGGCGGGGCGCTGGGAAAACTGTTTTTT.

The chain has TRBV7-9 and TRBJ2-4; D is ambiguous. CDR1 SEHNR and CDR2 FQNEAQ come from the germline V gene (reference sequence). CDR3 length: 14 amino acids. Trimming pared 5 bases from V and 2 bases from J, leaving 10 bases between. This CDR3 reads CASSPVLSKNIQYF. CDR3 bases: TGTGCCAGCAGCCCAGTTCTTTCCAAAAACATTCAGTACTTC.

This clonotype has just one count. Because the CDR3 is missing its conserved closing phenylalanine or tryptophan, this is likely a read error. The gene calls are TRBV7-3 and TRBJ2-3, with a tentative D call TRBD1 (6 bases). Between the trimmed V and J ends, which lost 3 bases and 2 bases, there was a span of 12 bases. The CDR3 length is 15 residues. Germline lookup yields CDR1 SGHTA and CDR2 FQGTGA. The CDR3 here is CASSLSGDNTDTQYL. CDR3 in DNA: TGTGCCAGCAGCTTGTCAGGGGATAACACAGATACGCAGTATTTA.

This clonotype showed up many times. For the CDR3, the DNA is TGTGCCTGGAGTGGAATGACAGGGAGTGTGAATAATTCACCCCTCCACTTT. Amino acids: CAWSGMTGSVNNSPLHF. This chain links TRBV30 with TRBJ1-6; 7 bases map to TRBD1. Germline lookup yields CDR1 GTSNPN and CDR2 SVGIG (reference sequence). V lost 1 base and J lost 5; bases outside the gene matches: 11. The length of the CDR3 is 17 residues.

This rearrangement joins TRBV19 to TRBJ2-5; 8 bases agree with TRBD2. With V trimmed by 7 bases and J by 2 bases, 9 bases remained unmatched. The CDR3 spans 15 residues. Germline loops: CDR1 LNHDA, CDR2 SQIVND (reference sequence). The CDR3 spells CASNSGRNLQETQYF. CDR3 DNA: TGTGCCAGTAACAGCGGGAGAAATCTTCAAGAGACCCAGTACTTC.

This chain connects TRBV18 to TRBJ1-1, with TRBD1 as a possible D gene (5 bases). Germline CDR1 is KGHSH and CDR2 is LQKENI. Trimming pared 6 bases from V and 1 base from J, leaving 12 bases between. CDR3 length equals 14 residues. The DNA for the CDR3 is TGTGCCAGCTCGACCGACACAGGGAACACTGAAGCTTTCTTT. Its protein product is CASSTDTGNTEAFF.

The gene calls are TRBV11-2 and TRBJ2-7; TRBD1 agrees at 8 bases. CDR1 SGHAT and CDR2 FQNNGV come from the germline V gene. The V gene end was trimmed by 5 bases and the J gene end by 7 bases; junction bases not matched to a gene: 10. The CDR3 spans 14 residues. The CDR3 DNA follows: TGTGCCAGCAGCCAACTAGGACAGGGCGAGGAGCAGTACTTC. Its translation: CASSQLGQGEEQYF.

This clonotype was seen repeatedly, ten times or more. J is TRBJ1-5 and V is TRBV2; D remains unclear. V lost 5 bases, J lost 9 bases, and 11 bases lay in between. The CDR3 length is 12 residues. In germline, CDR1 is SNHLY, CDR2 FYNNEI. CDR3 bases: TGTGCCAGCAGTTCAGCGGGTCTGCCCCAGCATTTT. Its translation is CASSSAGLPQHF. The full variable domain, completed using reference TRBV2 and TRBJ1-5, is EPEVTQTPSHQVTQMGQEVILRCVPISNHLYFYWYRQILGQKVEFLVSFYNNEISEKSEIFDDQFSVERPDGSNFTLKIRSTKLEDSAMYFCASSSAGLPQHFGDGTRLSIL.

This clonotype was picked up a small number of times. The V and J genes are TRBV27 and TRBJ2-3, with 12 bases aligning to TRBD2. The germline V gene has CDR1 MNHEY and CDR2 SMNVEV (reference sequence). The junction had 4 bases not matched to a gene; V was cut back by 4 bases and J by 5 bases. The length of the CDR3 is 15 residues. The CDR3 DNA reads as TGTGCCAGCAGTTCGTCGACTAGCGGGGGAGATACGCAGTATTTT. Amino acid sequence: CASSSSTSGGDTQYF.

This clonotype showed up just a few times. The chain has TRBV6-6 and TRBJ2-7; 13 positions agree with TRBD2. The CDR3 runs 14 residues. Losses at the gene ends were 7 bases for V and 2 bases for J; bases not matched to a gene: 2. Per the germline V gene, CDR1 is MNHNY and CDR2 is SVGAGI (reference sequence). The CDR3 protein is CASTTSGGAYEQYF. The CDR3 coding sequence is TGTGCCAGCACAACTAGCGGGGGGGCCTACGAGCAGTACTTC.

This clonotype was picked up a small number of times. The gene calls are TRBV5-1 and TRBJ2-6; no clear D. Germline V gives CDR1 SGHRS, CDR2 YFSETQ. The germline V and J ends were trimmed by 7 bases and 2 bases, with 10 bases remaining between them. The CDR3 totals 14 residues. The CDR3 region has the DNA TGCGCCAGCTTTCAAGGAGCTGGGGCCAACGTCCTGACTTTC. Residues: CASFQGAGANVLTF.

The table lists this clonotype with a few counts. The genes are TRBV5-1 and TRBJ2-5; perhaps TRBD2 as D (6 bases). Germline CDR1 SGHRS, CDR2 YFSETQ. The CDR3 sequence is 14 residues long. V was cut by 1 base and J by 4 bases, with 11 bases left in between. CDR3 DNA: TGCGCCAGCAGCTTGTGGCAGGGAGGAGAGACCCAGTACTTC. It specifies CASSLWQGGETQYF.

The chain combines TRBV5-1 with TRBJ2-1, with 10 bases that match TRBD2. The germline gives CDR1 SGHRS, CDR2 YFSETQ. V shed 0 bases, J shed 0 bases, and the junction held 3 bases outside the gene matches. This CDR3 spans 17 amino acids. CDR3 DNA: TGCGCCAGCAGCTTGGAGGCTAGCGGGAGCTCCTACAATGAGCAGTTCTTC. Translating gives CASSLEASGSSYNEQFF.

This clonotype was detected only a few times. This chain connects TRBV2 to TRBJ2-7, with 9 bases fitting TRBD1. J was trimmed by 4 bases and V by 6 bases; bases with no gene match: 4. The CDR3 sequence is 13 residues long. Germline lookup yields CDR1 SNHLY and CDR2 FYNNEI. CDR3 bases: TGTGCCAGCAGGGGACAGGGACTGTACGAGCAGTACTTC. Its translation: CASRGQGLYEQYF.

This clonotype occurred many times. The chain joins TRBV18 to TRBJ1-4; D perhaps matches TRBD1 (6 bases). Trimming took off 1 base at V and 7 bases at J, with 16 bases between the two ends. There are 16 residues in the CDR3. The V gene's germline CDR1 is KGHSH and CDR2 LQKENI. This CDR3 reads CASSPLGTGSGEKLFF. Here the CDR3 DNA reads TGTGCCAGCTCACCACTTGGTACAGGGTCAGGTGAAAAACTGTTTTTT.

Many counts were recorded for this clonotype. The CDR3 region is CASSDTNIGEPQHF. The CDR3 region has the DNA TGTGCCAGCAGCGACACCAACATTGGCGAGCCCCAGCATTTT. This chain uses TRBV7-9 with TRBJ1-5; unclear D gene. Trimming removed 5 bases from V and 8 bases from J, with 16 bases in between. Germline values: CDR1 SEHNR, CDR2 FQNEAQ (reference sequence). The CDR3 consists of 14 residues. The full variable domain, its missing parts supplied by reference TRBV7-9 and TRBJ1-5, is DTGVSQNPRHKITKRGQNVTFRCDPISEHNRLYWYRQTLGQGPEFLTYFQNEAQLEKSRLLSDRFSAERPKGSFSTLEIQRTEQGDSAMYLCASSDTNIGEPQHFGDGTRLSIL.

This clonotype showed up many times. V usage is TRBV5-4 and J usage is TRBJ2-5, with TRBD2 matching over 7 bases. CDR1 and CDR2 from the germline V gene are SGHNT and YYREEE (reference sequence). Losses at the gene ends were 2 bases for V and 3 bases for J; bases not matched to a gene: 7. The CDR3 is 15 residues long. The CDR3 DNA is TGTGCCAGCAGCTTACGGGCGGGAGAAGAAGAGACCCAGTACTTC. Translating gives CASSLRAGEEETQYF.

This clonotype was seen more than once but under ten times. V gene TRBV6-6 combines with J gene TRBJ2-7, with D uncertain. The CDR3 extends over 12 amino acids. The V gene's germline CDR1 is MNHNY and CDR2 SVGAGI (reference sequence). V dropped 5 bases and J dropped 4 bases, with 9 bases sitting between them. CDR3 coding DNA: TGTGCCAGCAGTCCCGACCGTTACGAGCAGTACTTC. This gives the protein CASSPDRYEQYF.

This clonotype is medium-sized within its sample. The rearrangement uses TRBV7-9 and TRBJ1-2; unclear D gene. Looked up from germline, CDR1 is SEHNR and CDR2 is FQNEAQ (reference sequence). V was shortened by 1 base and J by 6 bases, with 6 bases between the two germline ends. The CDR3 consists of 12 residues. The CDR3 region is CASSLVTHGYTF. CDR3 sequence (DNA): TGTGCCAGCAGCTTAGTTACGCATGGCTACACCTTC. The variable domain in full, completed from reference TRBV7-9 and TRBJ1-2, reads DTGVSQNPRHKITKRGQNVTFRCDPISEHNRLYWYRQTLGQGPEFLTYFQNEAQLEKSRLLSDRFSAERPKGSFSTLEIQRTEQGDSAMYLCASSLVTHGYTFGSGTRLTVV.

The sample holds many counts of this clonotype. The chain joins TRBV6-2 or TRBV6-3 to TRBJ2-1, with TRBD2 identical over 11 bases. The trim removed 8 bases at V and 6 bases at J, leaving 9 bases unmatched. Looked up from germline, CDR1 is MNHEY and CDR2 is SVGEGT. The CDR3 spans 15 residues. CDR3 sequence: CASAGKLAGGNEQFF. CDR3 sequence (DNA): TGTGCCAGCGCGGGGAAGCTAGCGGGGGGCAATGAGCAGTTCTTC.

The chain couples TRBV5-1 to TRBJ2-3; 7 bases agree with TRBD1. CDR1 and CDR2 (germline): SGHRS, YFSETQ. V trimming: 5 bases; J trimming: 2 bases; junction bases outside the gene matches: 8. The length of the CDR3 is 15 residues. CDR3 DNA sequence: TGCGCCAGCAGGGACGAGGGACAGAACACAGATACGCAGTATTTT. Encoded protein: CASRDEGQNTDTQYF.

This clonotype has only a few counts. In DNA, the CDR3 is TGTGCCTGGAAGCGGGGAACGATGAATTCACCCCTCCACTTT. Amino acid sequence: CAWKRGTMNSPLHF. The V gene is TRBV30, the J gene TRBJ1-6; no definite D call. The CDR3 totals 14 residues. V shed 4 bases and J shed 7 bases, with 14 bases lying between them. Looked up from germline, CDR1 is GTSNPN and CDR2 is SVGIG (reference sequence).

This clonotype has just a few counts. This rearrangement joins TRBV29-1 to TRBJ2-2; no definite D call. The germline V and J ends were trimmed by 4 bases and 1 base, with 4 bases remaining between them. Germline lookup yields CDR1 SQVTM and CDR2 ANQGSEA. This CDR3 is built from 12 residues. The CDR3 sequence is CSVALNTGELFF. As DNA, the CDR3 is TGCAGCGTTGCGCTGAACACCGGGGAGCTGTTTTTT.

This chain connects TRBV21-1 to TRBJ2-1; the table's D call, TRBD1, has no DNA check behind it. TRBV21-1 is given as a pseudogene. The CDR3 is 13 amino acids. The chain's CDR3 is CASSAGSRDEQFF. DNA of the CDR3: TGTGCCAGCAGCGCCGGGAGTCGGGATGAGCAGTTCTTC.

The chain is built from TRBV6-5 and TRBJ1-1; D possibly corresponds to TRBD1 (5 bases). The V gene lost 0 bases and the J gene lost 8 bases, with 10 bases spanning the gap. The germline gives CDR1 MNHEY, CDR2 SVGAGI. CDR3 length equals 13 residues. Written as DNA, the CDR3 is TGTGCCAGCAGTTACTCTGGGGGACGAGAAGCTTTCTTT. It codes for CASSYSGGREAFF.